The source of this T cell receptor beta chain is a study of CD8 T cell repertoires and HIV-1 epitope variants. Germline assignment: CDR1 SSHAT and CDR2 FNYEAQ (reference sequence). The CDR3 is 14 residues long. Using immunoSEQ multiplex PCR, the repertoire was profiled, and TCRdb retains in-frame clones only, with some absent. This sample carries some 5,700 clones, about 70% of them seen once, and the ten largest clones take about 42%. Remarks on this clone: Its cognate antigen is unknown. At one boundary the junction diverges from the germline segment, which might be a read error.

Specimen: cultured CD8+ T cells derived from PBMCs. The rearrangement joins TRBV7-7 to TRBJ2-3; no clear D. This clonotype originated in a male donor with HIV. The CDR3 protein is CASSLGIRTDTQYF. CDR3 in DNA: TGTGCTAGCAGCTTAGGTATACGTACAGATACGCAGTATTTT.